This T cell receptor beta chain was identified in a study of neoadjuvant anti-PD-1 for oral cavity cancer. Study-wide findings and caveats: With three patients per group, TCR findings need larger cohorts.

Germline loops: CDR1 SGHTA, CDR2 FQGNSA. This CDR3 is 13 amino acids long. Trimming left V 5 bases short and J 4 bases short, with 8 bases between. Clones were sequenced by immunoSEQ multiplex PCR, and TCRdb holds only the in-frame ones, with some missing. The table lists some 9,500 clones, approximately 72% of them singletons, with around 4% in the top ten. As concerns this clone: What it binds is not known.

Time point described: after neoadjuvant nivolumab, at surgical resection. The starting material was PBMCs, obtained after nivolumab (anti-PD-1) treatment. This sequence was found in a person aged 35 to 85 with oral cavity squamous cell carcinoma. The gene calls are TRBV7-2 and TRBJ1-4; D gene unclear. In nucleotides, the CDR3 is TGTGCCAGCAGCCCGGCAAGTAATGAAAAACTGTTTTTT. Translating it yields CASSPASNEKLFF.